What follows is one T cell receptor beta chain and its context. What it binds is not known. The CDR3 loop spans 14 amino acids. Germline V gene lookup returns CDR1 SNHLY and CDR2 FYNNEI. The V gene lost 11 bases and the J gene lost 1 base, with 18 bases spanning the gap. Assay: immunoSEQ multiplex PCR; the TCRdb copy retains only in-frame clones and omits some. The sample has about 200,000 clones, approximately 78% seen once. The record originates from a study of cytomegalovirus exposure and HLA in healthy donors. On the study more broadly: The roughly 120 validation repertoires matched the roughly 700 first-cohort repertoires in platform, a later analysis reported. Broader study findings: Subsequent analysis revealed that first-cohort TCR clusters tended to co-occur in the 100 to 150 validation repertoires.

The TCR originated in a young woman in good health and CMV-seronegative. The chain is built from TRBV2 and TRBJ2-7, with D perhaps matching TRBD2 (6 bases). Specimen: PBMCs. The CDR3 spells CASDPRETSYEQYF. The CDR3 nucleotides are TGTGCCTCAGATCCTCGGGAGACTTCCTACGAGCAGTACTTC.